This T cell receptor beta chain was found in a study of blood T cell repertoires in COVID-19. How the authors handled the data: Reference gene primer amplification yielded estimated nucleated cell counts. Repertoires were generated with immunoSEQ multiplex PCR, while TCRdb's copy carries only in-frame clones and drops some. The V and J calls and clone size were taken over from that table, and D and trimming were inferred from the DNA. Of under 200,000 clones in the sample, approximately 91% were seen once. Germline V CDR1 and CDR2: SQVTM, ANQGSEA. The CDR3 consists of 15 residues. Unmatched junction bases numbered 13, after V lost 7 bases and J lost 7 bases.

This clonotype originated in a man aged 18 to 30 with acute or convalescent COVID-19. V gene TRBV29-1 combines with J gene TRBJ1-2; 12 bases map to TRBD1. Sequences were obtained from peripheral blood. The CDR3, as DNA: TGCAGCGCCCTACGAGCGGGACAGGGGGCAGGTGGCTACACCTTC. Protein product: CSALRAGQGAGGYTF.